This TCR beta chain was identified during a study of Graves' ophthalmopathy and Graves' hyperthyroidism. For the study at large: Hyperthyroidism was classified as stable if no ophthalmopathy occurred within 18 months of follow-up. Study observations and caveats: Ophthalmopathy progression was predicted by the model at less than 71% sensitivity and approximately 72% specificity.

Hyperthyroidism was new, under 2 months, in patients aged 18 to 65. Other autoimmune diseases, uncontrolled infections, pregnancy or lactation led to the exclusion of patients. This clonotype has a count of ten or more. Its antigen remains unidentified. Trimming removed 9 bases from V and 5 bases from J; junction bases left unmatched: 9. Germline-derived CDR1 and CDR2 are WNHNN and SYGVQD (reference sequence). This CDR3 is 14 amino acids long. Using RNA transcripts, the TCR beta CDR3 regions were amplified. The authors performed first-round RT-PCR with HTBI primers and then a second-round multiplex PCR. TCRdb re-called the multiplex PCR reads through MiXCR, storing one row per CDR3 protein. In the table there are more than 1,000,000 distinct CDR3 sequences, roughly 35% of which are singletons.

The chain recombines TRBV10-1 with TRBJ1-5, with 8 bases matching TRBD1. The TCR sequence derives from an adult man with Graves' hyperthyroidism. What was sequenced was peripheral blood or thyroid tissue (not recorded which). CDR3 coding DNA: TGCGCCAGAAACCGGGACAGGCATTATCAGCCCCAGCATTTT. Protein sequence: CARNRDRHYQPQHF.